The subject of this entry is one T cell receptor (beta chain). No antigen is known for it. The data were produced by immunoSEQ multiplex PCR, yet TCRdb's version contains in-frame clones alone and is incomplete. The sample consists of 35,000 to 40,000 clones, less than 85% of them appearing once. This entry comes from a study of OX40 agonist ivuxolimab in advanced cancers. Trimming removed 8 bases at V and 4 bases at J, with 20 bases between. Germline CDR1 is SNHLY and CDR2 is FYNNEI. This CDR3 has 15 residues. Study-level points and caveats: Low levels of normalized T-cell clonal expansion also appeared in some nonresponders.

This rearrangement joins TRBV2 to TRBJ1-1; weak D call: TRBD1 (6 bases). The clonotype originates from an adult with an advanced solid tumor such as melanoma, head and neck, liver or kidney cancer. This material consisted of CD4+ or CD8+ T cells sorted from blood, taken in a trial of the OX40 agonist ivuxolimab. The CDR3 region has the DNA TGTGCCAGCCGCTTGCGGGGGCTAAGTGGCACTGAAGCTTTCTTT. Translation gives CASRLRGLSGTEAFF. Together with reference TRBV2 and TRBJ1-1, the CDR3 gives the full variable domain: EPEVTQTPSHQVTQMGQEVILRCVPISNHLYFYWYRQILGQKVEFLVSFYNNEISEKSEIFDDQFSVERPDGSNFTLKIRSTKLEDSAMYFCASRLRGLSGTEAFFGQGTRLTVV.